The present T cell receptor beta chain was sequenced within a study of blood T cells in healthy people across ages. Study as a whole: In model experiments, template switching was able to capture about one barcoded beta molecule for every two T cells that were present. Study-level results: Getting older went along with TCR beta diversity per million T cells dropping roughly linearly.

Next came a second PCR, run for about 7 to 12 cycles, which used a sample-barcoded 5' primer along with a J-beta primer mix. CDR3-containing paired-end reads numbered at least 3 million in each sample. TCRdb recomputed calls from the 5' RACE reads with MiXCR, one row per CDR3 protein. This sample has about 1.4 million distinct CDR3 sequences, with 45% to 70% found just once. CDR3 size: 16 residues. Germline V lookup: CDR1 LGHDT, CDR2 YNNKEL (reference sequence). Trimming took 1 base from V and 1 from J; bases not matched to a gene: 3. As regards this clonotype: Its cognate antigen is unknown.

The sequencing sample was made of blood. The origin of this receptor is a man between 18 and 35 years old in good health. The V and J genes are TRBV3-1 and TRBJ2-1; the match to TRBD2 covers 8 bases. CDR3 protein: CASSQAGGRSYNEQFF. CDR3 coding DNA: TGTGCCAGCAGCCAAGCGGGGGGGCGATCCTACAATGAGCAGTTCTTC.